This T cell receptor (beta chain) was documented in a study of T cell changes during pregnancy in multiple sclerosis. The length of the CDR3 is 18 residues. The germline CDR1 and CDR2 sequences are SGDLS and YYNGEE. Trimming removed 6 bases from V and 3 bases from J, with 26 bases in between. The method was immunoSEQ multiplex PCR; TCRdb's version includes in-frame clones alone and lacks a portion of them. The sample holds tens of thousands of clones, 92% seen once. The sequence was obtained from a female donor with multiple sclerosis, enrolled in a pregnancy study. This specimen was CD4+ T cells from peripheral blood mononuclear cells, taken in the third trimester of pregnancy. V is TRBV9 and J is TRBJ2-3; D is perhaps TRBD2 (7 bases). The CDR3 DNA follows: TGTGCCAGCACCAAAGGGGGAGGGGCCGGGGACAATACAGATACGCAGTATTTT. Translating gives CASTKGGGAGDNTDTQYF.